One and the same sample provided the 28 T cell receptor beta chains below, sequenced in a study of preoperative IRX-2 immunotherapy in early breast cancer. TCRdb's table, derived via immunoSEQ multiplex PCR, lists solely in-frame clones and lacks some. The sample has tens of thousands of clones, 82% seen once. Stated treatment: preoperative locoregional IRX-2 cytokine immunotherapy. This specimen was lymph node tissue, taken after IRX-2 immunotherapy. The source is a human donor with breast cancer.

J is TRBJ1-2 and V is TRBV6-8, with TRBD1 as a possible D gene (5 bases). The CDR3 spans 14 residues. V lost 5 bases, J lost 3 bases, and 13 bases lay in between. Germline assignment: CDR1 MNHGY and CDR2 SAAAGT. CDR3 sequence (DNA): TGTGCCAGCAGTGACGGGGTGGGGCACTATGGCTACACCTTC. Its protein is CASSDGVGHYGYTF.

This clone has just one count. The chain couples TRBV19 to TRBJ1-5; D not certain. Germline loops: CDR1 LNHDA, CDR2 SQIVND (reference sequence). The CDR3 extends over 14 amino acids. Trimming stripped 2 bases from V and 2 bases from J, with 7 bases between. CDR3 bases: TGTGCCAGTAGTATAACGGCCGGCAATCAGCCCCAGCATTTT. Translated, it gives CASSITAGNQPQHF.

This clone was detected a few times. The chain recombines TRBV11-3 with TRBJ2-6; D is possibly TRBD1 (5 bases). The germline V gene encodes CDR1 SGHNT and CDR2 YENEEA. The V end was cut by 0 bases, the J end by 3 bases, with 12 bases between. This CDR3 contains 17 residues. The DNA of the CDR3 is TGTGCCAGCAGCTTAGACTCCAGGGCTTTTGGGGCCAACGTCCTGACTTTC. It yields the protein CASSLDSRAFGANVLTF.

This clone has a handful of counts. The gene calls are TRBV6-8 and TRBJ2-2, with D possibly matching TRBD1 (5 bases). The germline V and J ends were trimmed by 1 base and 5 bases, with 11 bases remaining between them. The CDR3 is 15 residues long. The germline CDR1 and CDR2 sequences are MNHGY and SAAAGT. The CDR3 region has the DNA TGTGCCAGCAGTTACTATCAGGGTTTGACCGGGGAGCTGTTTTTT. It is translated as CASSYYQGLTGELFF.

The chain links TRBV28 to TRBJ2-1; D is unclear. Germline-derived CDR1 and CDR2 are MDHEN and SYDVKM. The CDR3 spans 19 residues. Trimming left V 6 bases short and J 3 bases short, with 27 bases between. The CDR3 sequence is CASSLTEFQTTRIYNEQFF. For the CDR3, the DNA is TGTGCCAGCAGCCTAACGGAATTCCAAACAACGAGGATCTACAATGAGCAGTTCTTC.

The chain employs TRBV15 and TRBJ1-2, with 9 bases identical to TRBD1. Per the germline V gene, CDR1 is LNHNV and CDR2 is YYDKDF (reference sequence). Unmatched junction bases numbered 4, after V lost 0 bases and J lost 5 bases. This CDR3 contains 15 residues. The CDR3 nucleotides are TGTGCCACCAGCAGAGATCCCGGACAGGGGTATGGCTACACCTTC. Its translation: CATSRDPGQGYGYTF.

This sequence joins TRBV6-8 and TRBJ2-2, with D hard to call. Germline V gene sequence: CDR1 MNHGY, CDR2 SAAAGT. This CDR3 comprises 12 residues. Trimming removed 8 bases at V and 3 bases at J, with 7 bases between. CDR3 protein: CASGSYTGELFF. In nucleotides, the CDR3 is TGTGCCAGCGGCAGTTACACCGGGGAGCTGTTTTTT.

This clone was counted once. The chain couples TRBV11-3 to TRBJ1-3; 8 bases agree with TRBD1. With V trimmed by 2 bases and J by 0 bases, 6 bases remained unmatched. The CDR3 is made up of 17 amino acids. Germline values: CDR1 SGHNT, CDR2 YENEEA. This CDR3 reads CASSLFRDRGSGNTIYF. CDR3 nucleotide sequence: TGTGCCAGCAGCTTATTCCGCGACAGGGGCTCTGGAAACACCATATATTTT. Together with reference TRBV11-3 and TRBJ1-3, the CDR3 gives the full variable domain: EAGVVQSPRYKIIEKKQPVAFWCNPISGHNTLYWYLQNLGQGPELLIRYENEEAVDDSQLPKDRFSAERLKGVDSTLKIQPAELGDSAVYLCASSLFRDRGSGNTIYFGEGSWLTVV.

The chain recombines TRBV18 with TRBJ2-7; TRBD1 matches 8 bases. Per germline, CDR1 KGHSH and CDR2 LQKENI. V lost 5 bases, J lost 7 bases, and 10 bases stayed unmatched. The CDR3 totals 14 residues. The CDR3 protein is CASSSSSGQGEQYF. The CDR3 bases are TGTGCCAGCTCATCCAGTTCAGGACAGGGAGAGCAGTACTTC.

This sequence joins TRBV28 and TRBJ2-2, with 7 bases that match TRBD1. V trimming: 6 bases; J trimming: 4 bases; junction bases outside the gene matches: 5. CDR3 length: 14 residues. Per germline, CDR1 MDHEN and CDR2 SYDVKM. The CDR3 DNA sequence: TGTGCCAGCAGCAGGGACAGAGCCACCGGGGAGCTGTTTTTT. The encoded protein is CASSRDRATGELFF. The whole variable domain, remainder taken from reference TRBV28 and TRBJ2-2, is DVKVTQSSRYLVKRTGEKVFLECVQDMDHENMFWYRQDPGLGLRLIYFSYDVKMKEKGDIPEGYSVSREKKERFSLILESASTNQTSMYLCASSRDRATGELFFGEGSRLTVL.

The chain combines TRBV18 with TRBJ1-1; D is unresolved. The CDR3 runs 16 residues. With 0 bases removed from V and 1 base from J, the gap between germline ends came to 12 bases. Germline V lookup: CDR1 KGHSH, CDR2 LQKENI. As DNA, the CDR3 is TGTGCCAGCTCACCACCGGTTTCCAGGAGGAACACTGAAGCTTTCTTT. Translation: CASSPPVSRRNTEAFF.

This chain uses TRBV6-8 with TRBJ1-2; the D gene is possibly TRBD1 (5 bases). Trimming pared 11 bases from V and 5 bases from J, leaving 21 bases between. The length of the CDR3 is 14 residues. From germline, CDR1 is MNHGY and CDR2 SAAAGT. The CDR3 coding sequence is TGTGCCGGATCGAGTGGGGGGTTGGGATATGGCTACACCTTC. This encodes CAGSSGGLGYGYTF.

The CDR3 loop reads CAWSRDRGRHGYTF. Written as DNA, the CDR3 is TGTGCCTGGAGCAGGGACAGGGGACGCCATGGCTACACCTTC. The rearrangement joins TRBV30 to TRBJ1-2, with 10 positions matching TRBD1. Germline loops: CDR1 GTSNPN, CDR2 SVGIG (reference sequence). J lost 6 bases, V lost 3 bases, and 7 bases had no gene match. CDR3 length: 14 residues.

The CDR3 bases are TGTGCCATCGCAGCGGCAGGTTTTCCCAATGAGCAGTTCTTC. Amino acid sequence: CAIAAAGFPNEQFF. The chain recombines TRBV6-8 with TRBJ2-1; D might be TRBD2 (5 bases). The CDR3 covers 14 residues. Germline CDR1 is MNHGY and CDR2 is SAAAGT. Trimming cost V 10 bases and J 6 bases, with 19 bases left between them.

The gene calls are TRBV7-6 and TRBJ1-2; TRBD1 matches at 10 bases. There are 15 residues in the CDR3. V trimming: 6 bases; J trimming: 8 bases; junction bases outside the gene matches: 12. Germline-derived CDR1 and CDR2 are SGHVS and FNYEAQ. CDR3 in DNA: TGTGCCAGCAGAAACCCCCGGGACAGGGGTCCAGGCTACACCTTC. This sequence encodes CASRNPRDRGPGYTF.

This clone occurred a few times. The CDR3 reads CASSLWAGEAFF. For the CDR3, the DNA is TGTGCCAGCAGTTTATGGGCAGGTGAAGCTTTCTTT. V gene TRBV28 combines with J gene TRBJ1-1; D gene unclear. The CDR3 covers 12 residues. The V and J ends lost 0 bases and 7 bases respectively, with 6 bases between them. The germline gives CDR1 MDHEN, CDR2 SYDVKM.

J is TRBJ1-1 and V is TRBV11-3; 8 bases agree with TRBD1. In germline, CDR1 is SGHNT, CDR2 YENEEA. The CDR3 spans 15 residues. J was trimmed by 1 base and V by 5 bases; bases with no gene match: 6. The CDR3, as DNA: TGTGCCAGCAGCCCCTTGGACAGGGCGAACACTGAAGCTTTCTTT. Its translation: CASSPLDRANTEAFF.

This clone appeared a few times. The chain has TRBV14 and TRBJ1-5, with unresolved D. CDR1 SGHDN and CDR2 FVKESK come from the germline V gene. The CDR3 spans 13 residues. Trimming took 1 base from V and 7 from J, leaving 8 bases between them. Written as DNA, the CDR3 is TGTGCCAGCAGCCAAGTGTTAGGACAGCCCCAGCATTTT. It codes for CASSQVLGQPQHF. Using reference TRBV14 and TRBJ1-5 for the parts outside the CDR3, the full variable domain is EAGVTQFPSHSVIEKGQTVTLRCDPISGHDNLYWYRRVMGKEIKFLLHFVKESKQDESGMPNNRFLAERTGGTYSTLKVQPAELEDSGVYFCASSQVLGQPQHFGDGTRLSIL.

A single count supports this clone. The chain uses TRBV6-8 and TRBJ2-7, with 7 bases fitting TRBD1. The junction had 8 bases not matched to a gene; V was cut back by 0 bases and J by 3 bases. There are 16 residues in the CDR3. Germline CDR1 and CDR2: MNHGY and SAAAGT. CDR3 loop: CASSYSRQGDYYEQYF. The CDR3 region has the DNA TGTGCCAGCAGTTACTCCCGACAGGGCGACTACTACGAGCAGTACTTC.

The V call is TRBV19, the J call TRBJ2-6; the match to TRBD1 covers 10 bases. The CDR3 contains 18 residues. Germline CDR1 LNHDA, CDR2 SQIVND (reference sequence). With V trimmed by 6 bases and J by 3 bases, 11 bases remained unmatched. DNA of the CDR3: TGTGCCAGTAGGGACCCCGGGACAGGGGCCAGTGGGGCCAACGTCCTGACTTTC. Protein sequence: CASRDPGTGASGANVLTF.

J is TRBJ1-1 and V is TRBV6-7, with D possibly TRBD1 on 5 matching bases. TRBV6-7 is treated as an ORF (open reading frame) with a function not yet certain. V shed 5 bases and J shed 0 bases, with 19 bases lying between them. The CDR3 has 17 amino acids. CDR3 sequence (DNA): TGTGCCAGCAGTCGAGACACAGACAGAGTTCTGAACACTGAAGCTTTCTTT. The encoded protein is CASSRDTDRVLNTEAFF.

The genes are TRBV28 and TRBJ1-5, with 7 positions matching TRBD1. CDR1 and CDR2 (germline): MDHEN, SYDVKM. The CDR3 extends over 17 amino acids. With 1 base clipped from V and 3 bases from J, the junction kept 9 bases outside the gene matches. The CDR3 region has the DNA TGTGCCAGCAGTTTATACGCCCAGGGGGAACACAATCAGCCCCAGCATTTT. Residues: CASSLYAQGEHNQPQHF.

The J gene is TRBJ2-2, the V gene TRBV6-8; D is possibly TRBD2 (5 bases). CDR3 length: 14 amino acids. V gave up 0 bases and J gave up 3 bases, with 5 bases separating them. Germline CDR1 and CDR2: MNHGY and SAAAGT. This CDR3 is CASSYSRDTGELFF. The CDR3, as DNA: TGTGCCAGCAGTTACTCGAGGGACACCGGGGAGCTGTTTTTT.

The chain carries TRBV11-3 and TRBJ2-7; D perhaps matches TRBD1 (6 bases). The CDR3 runs 14 residues. The V end was cut by 5 bases, the J end by 2 bases, with 13 bases between. CDR1 and CDR2 from the germline V gene are SGHNT and YENEEA. The CDR3 region has the DNA TGTGCCAGCAGCCACACAGGGAATCCCTACGAGCAGTACTTC. This encodes CASSHTGNPYEQYF.

The gene calls are TRBV18 and TRBJ1-5; D not certain. This CDR3 has 15 amino acids. Trimming shortened V by 3 bases and J by 1 base, and 10 bases separated the two germline ends. Germline CDR1 reads KGHSH; CDR2 reads LQKENI. CDR3 amino acids: CASSPEGMSNQPQHF. For the CDR3, the DNA is TGTGCCAGCTCACCCGAGGGAATGAGCAATCAGCCCCAGCATTTT. The variable domain in full, completed from reference TRBV18 and TRBJ1-5, reads NAGVMQNPRHLVRRRGQEARLRCSPMKGHSHVYWYRQLPEEGLKFMVYLQKENIIDESGMPKERFSAEFPKEGPSILRIQQVVRGDSAAYFCASSPEGMSNQPQHFGDGTRLSIL.

The chain carries TRBV9 and TRBJ2-7, with D perhaps given as TRBD1 or TRBD2 (5 bases each). V was trimmed by 5 bases and J by 1 base, leaving 13 bases between them. The CDR3 has 14 residues. Per the germline V gene, CDR1 is SGDLS and CDR2 is YYNGEE. The CDR3 bases are TGTGCCAGCAGTCAAAATGGGGGTTCCTACGAGCAGTACTTC. Protein: CASSQNGGSYEQYF. Filled out from reference TRBV9 and TRBJ2-7, the complete variable domain reads DSGVTQTPKHLITATGQRVTLRCSPRSGDLSVYWYQQSLDQGLQFLIQYYNGEERAKGNILERFSAQQFPDLHSELNLSSLELGDSALYFCASSQNGGSYEQYFGPGTRLTVT.

This clone came up a few times. The chain joins TRBV15 to TRBJ2-3, with D possibly matching TRBD1 (5 bases). The CDR3 totals 16 residues. Germline CDR1 and CDR2: LNHNV and YYDKDF (reference sequence). V lost 1 base, J lost 1 base, and 12 bases lay in between. The CDR3, as DNA: TGTGCCACCAGCAGAGTTGGGGCTTGGCGCACAGATACGCAGTATTTT. This codes for CATSRVGAWRTDTQYF.

The V call is TRBV7-4, the J call TRBJ1-1; TRBD1 might be the D (6 bases). This CDR3 is built from 15 residues. The V gene lost 1 base and the J gene lost 1 base, with 10 bases spanning the gap. CDR1 is SGHVT, CDR2 SQSDAQ, per germline. The CDR3 loop reads CASSLEGGQNTEAFF. In DNA, the CDR3 is TGTGCCAGCAGCTTAGAAGGGGGTCAGAACACTGAAGCTTTCTTT.